These 17 T cell receptor beta chains came from one sample sequenced in a study of shared clonotypes between healthy human individuals. Sequencing was performed with immunoSEQ multiplex PCR; in TCRdb, only in-frame clones are kept and a portion is missing. The sample lists 2 million to 2.5 million clones, approximately 93% seen once, with 0.35% to 0.5% in the top ten. Sequencing was carried out using naive CD4+ T cells from PBMCs. The subset: CD45RA+ positively selected. The receptors were gathered from a man between 18 and 29 years old in good health. Some clones in this sample may be carry-over from other donors' samples.

The chain employs TRBV7-8 and TRBJ1-5; 7 nucleotides line up with TRBD1. The germline CDR1 and CDR2 sequences are SGHVS and FQNEAQ. J gave up 11 bases and V 3 bases, and 10 bases lay outside the gene matches. CDR3 length equals 14 residues. CDR3 nucleotides: TGTGCCAGCAGCTTTTCAGGGGGAGGGGGGTCCCAGCATTTT. This translates into CASSFSGGGGSQHF.

The V call is TRBV7-2, the J call TRBJ2-7; D possibly matches TRBD1 or TRBD2 (5 bases each). The CDR3 sequence is 15 residues long. Germline lookup yields CDR1 SGHTA and CDR2 FQGNSA. With 5 bases removed from V and 0 bases from J, the gap between germline ends came to 14 bases. CDR3 amino acids: CASSEAGTISYEQYF. In DNA, the CDR3 is TGTGCCAGCAGCGAGGCCGGGACCATCTCCTACGAGCAGTACTTC.

This chain uses TRBV6-4 with TRBJ2-1; 7 bases line up with TRBD2. After removal of 2 bases from V and 9 bases from J, the junction contained 10 bases not matched to a gene. Per the germline V gene, CDR1 is MRHNA and CDR2 is SNTAGT. The CDR3 consists of 15 residues. Written as DNA, the CDR3 is TGTGCCAGCAGTGACGGACCGGGAGGAAGGGGTGAGCAGTTCTTC. Residues: CASSDGPGGRGEQFF.

The rearrangement uses TRBV27 and TRBJ1-2; D possibly corresponds to TRBD1 (5 bases). Germline values: CDR1 MNHEY, CDR2 SMNVEV (reference sequence). V was cut by 6 bases and J by 8 bases, with 13 bases left in between. The CDR3 covers 12 residues. As DNA, the CDR3 is TGTGCCAGCAGGGAAGGGTGGGGGGGCTACACCTTC. Amino acids: CASREGWGGYTF.

This clone occurred a few times. This chain uses TRBV6-6 with TRBJ1-1; D gene ambiguous. CDR1 and CDR2 (germline): MNHNY, SVGAGI (reference sequence). V was trimmed by 9 bases and J by 5 bases, leaving 13 bases between them. This CDR3 contains 12 residues. CDR3 DNA sequence: TGTGCCAGTACCCATGGGGTAACTGAAGCTTTCTTT. Protein sequence: CASTHGVTEAFF.

The J gene is TRBJ2-1, the V gene TRBV27, with TRBD2 matching 8 bases. Germline V gene data show CDR1 as MNHEY and CDR2 as SMNVEV (reference sequence). The CDR3 runs to 15 residues. V shed 5 bases and J 7 bases; nucleotides not matched to a gene: 10. DNA for the CDR3: TGTGCCAGCAGTCAGCCGGGAGGGCACCCAAATGAGCAGTTCTTC. This encodes CASSQPGGHPNEQFF.

Notes on this clone: Other nucleotide sequences from this sample produce the same CDR3. The chain joins TRBV5-4 to TRBJ2-1, with a tentative D call TRBD2 (5 bases). V was trimmed by 0 bases and J by 2 bases, leaving 9 bases between them. This CDR3 spans 15 amino acids. Germline V gene lookup returns CDR1 SGHNT and CDR2 YYREEE (reference sequence). The CDR3 sequence: CASSLDRGPYNEQFF. The CDR3 DNA sequence: TGTGCCAGCAGCTTGGATCGGGGTCCCTACAATGAGCAGTTCTTC.

This sequence joins TRBV2 and TRBJ1-2; TRBD1 might be the D (5 bases). The V gene's germline CDR1 is SNHLY and CDR2 FYNNEI. The CDR3 has 14 residues. V shed 8 bases and J shed 5 bases, with 18 bases lying between them. For the CDR3, the DNA is TGTGCCAGCGCTGGCGACGGGACGGATTATGGCTACACCTTC. Its translation: CASAGDGTDYGYTF.

The chain combines TRBV9 with TRBJ2-7; 10 bases map to TRBD2. Losses at the gene ends were 3 bases for V and 7 bases for J; bases not matched to a gene: 13. CDR3 length: 16 amino acids. Germline V gene data show CDR1 as SGDLS and CDR2 as YYNGEE. In nucleotides, the CDR3 is TGTGCCAGCAGCGCAAGACTAGCGGGTTTCTTGGGGGAGCAGTACTTC. The encoded protein is CASSARLAGFLGEQYF.

The chain joins TRBV5-4 to TRBJ1-2; D is ambiguous. V lost 4 bases to trimming and J lost 8 bases, with 18 bases between them. This CDR3 has 14 amino acids. The germline V gene has CDR1 SGHNT and CDR2 YYREEE (reference sequence). The CDR3 nucleotides are TGTGCCAGCAGCCCTGATGCTGCGCCCGGGGGCTACACCTTC. This translates into CASSPDAAPGGYTF.

V usage is TRBV2 and J usage is TRBJ2-6; tentatively, D is TRBD2 (5 bases). Per the germline V gene, CDR1 is SNHLY and CDR2 is FYNNEI. V was shortened by 7 bases and J by 2 bases, with 18 bases between the two germline ends. CDR3 size: 17 residues. The CDR3 spells CASKFEGLDTGANVLTF. CDR3 nucleotide sequence: TGTGCCAGCAAGTTTGAGGGCCTGGATACTGGGGCCAACGTCCTGACTTTC.

The V gene is TRBV30, the J gene TRBJ2-7; tentatively, D is TRBD2 (6 bases). The CDR3 sequence is 12 residues long. Between the trimmed V and J ends, which lost 7 bases and 0 bases, there was a span of 10 bases. In germline, CDR1 is GTSNPN, CDR2 SVGIG (reference sequence). CDR3: CAFSGASYEQYF. The CDR3 DNA sequence: TGTGCCTTCTCGGGAGCCTCCTACGAGCAGTACTTC.

The chain employs TRBV10-3 and TRBJ1-1, with a possible D match to TRBD1 (5 bases). The CDR3 runs to 14 residues. Trimming left V 1 base short and J 4 bases short, with 10 bases between. CDR1 and CDR2 (germline): ENHRY, SYGVKD. As DNA, the CDR3 is TGTGCCATCAGTGAGTTGGGGGGTTCCACTGAAGCTTTCTTT. Encoded protein: CAISELGGSTEAFF.

DNA for the CDR3: TGTGCCAGCGGGGGGACAGACCCCGATATGTACAATGAGCAGTTCTTC. Its protein product is CASGGTDPDMYNEQFF. The V gene is TRBV9, the J gene TRBJ2-1; tentatively, D is TRBD1 (7 bases). The V and J ends lost 7 bases and 4 bases respectively, with 21 bases between them. Germline V gene sequence: CDR1 SGDLS, CDR2 YYNGEE. The CDR3 is 16 amino acids. Filled out from reference TRBV9 and TRBJ2-1, the complete variable domain reads DSGVTQTPKHLITATGQRVTLRCSPRSGDLSVYWYQQSLDQGLQFLIQYYNGEERAKGNILERFSAQQFPDLHSELNLSSLELGDSALYFCASGGTDPDMYNEQFFGPGTRLTVL.

A single count supports this clone. The identical CDR3 is also encoded by other nucleotide sequences in the sample. The rearrangement uses TRBV27 and TRBJ2-7; possible D gene TRBD1, 5 bases. CDR3 size: 13 residues. V was shortened by 6 bases and J by 0 bases, with 9 bases between the two germline ends. CDR1 MNHEY and CDR2 SMNVEV come from the germline V gene (reference sequence). CDR3 in amino acids: CASSRAGSYEQYF. For the CDR3, the DNA is TGTGCCAGCAGCAGGGCTGGCTCCTACGAGCAGTACTTC.

This clone appeared a single time. The V call is TRBV4-2, the J call TRBJ2-6; 8 bases map to TRBD1. In germline, CDR1 is LGHNA, CDR2 YNFKEQ. The CDR3 loop spans 19 amino acids. V shed 0 bases and J 0 bases; nucleotides not matched to a gene: 7. The CDR3 DNA sequence: TGTGCCAGCAGCCAAGAGGCCGACAGGGGCCACTCTGGGGCCAACGTCCTGACTTTC. This gives the protein CASSQEADRGHSGANVLTF.

The chain joins TRBV18 to TRBJ2-3; D not resolved. The CDR3 totals 15 residues. The germline gives CDR1 KGHSH, CDR2 LQKENI. V lost 2 bases, J lost 2 bases, and 11 bases lay in between. CDR3 DNA sequence: TGTGCCAGCTCACCAGTCCACACAGCCACAGATACGCAGTATTTT. Protein sequence: CASSPVHTATDTQYF.